The subject of this entry is one T cell receptor (beta chain). Here the CDR3 omits its conserved ending phenylalanine or tryptophan, so a read error is the likely source. CDR1 and CDR2 from the germline V gene are SGHRS and YFSETQ. The CDR3 covers 16 residues. Unmatched junction bases numbered 8, after V lost 4 bases and J lost 2 bases. The data were obtained in a study of T-cell reconstitution after alpha-beta-depleted transplantation in children. Unique molecular identifiers were incorporated during preparation of the TCRbeta library. TCRdb re-analysed the PCR reads in MiXCR, keeping a single row per CDR3 protein. The sample has about 460,000 distinct CDR3 sequences; around 12% are singletons.

V is TRBV5-1 and J is TRBJ1-4; the match to TRBD1 covers 7 bases. Sample: PBMCs from the stem cell graft donor, taken from the stem cell graft. The clonotype comes from a human donor who donated a stem cell graft to a child with combined immunodeficiency. The CDR3 reads CASSTNPQGTNEKLFL. The DNA for the CDR3 is TGCGCCAGCAGCACCAATCCACAGGGGACTAATGAAAAACTGTTTTTA.